The clone carrying this T cell receptor (beta chain) appeared many times. Its antigen is not known. The data were taken from a study of Graves' ophthalmopathy and Graves' hyperthyroidism. CDR1 MNHEY and CDR2 SVGAGI come from the germline V gene. The germline V and J ends were trimmed by 7 bases and 7 bases, with 14 bases remaining between them. The CDR3 extends over 13 amino acids. Moderately to severely active ophthalmopathy under 3 months, CAS at least 3, NOSPECS at least 4. The TCR beta CDR3 regions underwent amplification from RNA transcripts. Following a first-round RT-PCR that used HTBI primers, a second-round multiplex PCR was carried out. TCRdb independently ran MiXCR on the multiplex PCR reads; one entry per CDR3 protein. This repertoire shows approximately 500,000 distinct CDR3 sequences, 13% to 15% found once; its top ten account for 9.8%. Study-level points and caveats: For separating ophthalmopathy from stable hyperthyroidism, a 13-signature model gave under 90% sensitivity and 80% to 84% specificity. Its predictions of ophthalmopathy progression gave the model 60% to 71% sensitivity and 72% to 85% specificity. Blood shared most expanded thyroid clonotypes above 0.001 frequency.

This sequence originates from a woman in her twenties or thirties with Graves' ophthalmopathy. Sequencing input: blood. The chain has TRBV6-5 and TRBJ1-3; D perhaps matches TRBD1 (5 bases). The CDR3 region has the DNA TGTGCCAGCACAGGGACGGGTCTGAACACCATATATTTT. Amino acid sequence: CASTGTGLNTIYF.